Following are 25 T cell receptor beta chains from one sample sequenced in a study of blood T cell repertoires in COVID-19. Assay used: immunoSEQ multiplex PCR; TCRdb lists only in-frame clones, some missing. The sample carries about 240,000 clones, around 88% recorded once. Specimen: PBMCs or T cells enriched from blood (not recorded which). The source of these receptors is a woman aged 30 to 39 who had recovered from COVID-19.

The J gene is TRBJ1-3, the V gene TRBV11-2, with D uncertain. This CDR3 has 16 residues. Trimming took 1 base from V and 3 from J, leaving 13 bases between them. Germline CDR1 is SGHAT and CDR2 is FQNNGV. CDR3: CASSLGRGTSGNTIYF. The DNA of the CDR3 is TGTGCCAGCAGCTTAGGACGGGGAACTAGTGGAAACACCATATATTTT.

This CDR3 reads CASSQLLAGPNSPLHF. In nucleotides, the CDR3 is TGTGCCAGCAGCCAACTTTTGGCAGGGCCTAATTCACCCCTCCACTTT. The chain combines TRBV14 with TRBJ1-6; TRBD1 might be the D (5 bases). V lost 2 bases and J 6 bases, leaving 14 bases between the germline ends. CDR3 length: 16 amino acids. Germline V gene sequence: CDR1 SGHDN, CDR2 FVKESK.

The V call is TRBV27, the J call TRBJ2-7, with 9 positions matching TRBD1. Germline V gene sequence: CDR1 MNHEY, CDR2 SMNVEV (reference sequence). Trimming at V came to 6 bases and at J to 4 bases, leaving 4 bases not matched to a gene. This CDR3 spans 13 amino acids. The CDR3 is CASSSTGGYEQYF. In DNA, the CDR3 is TGTGCCAGCAGCTCGACAGGGGGGTACGAGCAGTACTTC.

This rearrangement joins TRBV24-1 to TRBJ1-5, with D possibly being TRBD1 (5 bases). In germline, CDR1 is KGHDR, CDR2 SFDVKD. This CDR3 has 13 amino acids. Between the trimmed V and J ends, which lost 4 bases and 6 bases, there was a span of 9 bases. The CDR3 is CATSEDRGQPQHF. CDR3 sequence (DNA): TGTGCCACCAGTGAGGATAGGGGTCAGCCCCAGCATTTT.

This chain connects TRBV3-1 (or the pseudogene TRBV3-2) to TRBJ1-2; D uncertain. The CDR3 length is 15 residues. CDR1 and CDR2 (germline): LGHDT, YNNKEL (reference sequence). The V end lost 3 bases, the J end lost 6 bases, and 17 bases lay between the germline ends. CDR3 region: CASSQGVGARHGYTF. CDR3 nucleotide sequence: TGTGCCAGCAGCCAGGGAGTCGGAGCCCGCCATGGCTACACCTTC.

This clone occurred once. J is TRBJ2-7 and V is TRBV5-1, with D perhaps matching TRBD2 (7 bases). Germline V gene sequence: CDR1 SGHRS, CDR2 YFSETQ. V was clipped by 2 bases and J by 1 base, with 22 bases between them. The CDR3 has 18 residues. The CDR3 loop reads CASSFGRIQGAGSYEQYF. The CDR3 nucleotides are TGCGCCAGCAGCTTTGGCCGAATACAGGGAGCGGGATCCTACGAGCAGTACTTC.

The genes are TRBV7-2 and TRBJ1-2, with D possibly TRBD1 on 6 matching bases. The CDR3 has 14 residues. Between the trimmed V and J ends, which lost 2 bases and 3 bases, there was a span of 10 bases. Per the germline V gene, CDR1 is SGHTA and CDR2 is FQGNSA. Written as DNA, the CDR3 is TGTGCCAGCAGCTTATCCCGGACAGACTATGGCTACACCTTC. It translates to CASSLSRTDYGYTF.

V gene TRBV7-3 combines with J gene TRBJ2-5; TRBD2 matches at 13 bases. CDR1 is SGHTA and CDR2 is FQGTGA in the germline V gene. V lost 7 bases, J lost 5 bases, and 7 bases stayed unmatched. The CDR3 is made up of 15 amino acids. The CDR3 nucleotides read TGTGCCAGCACCAAGACGGGACTAGCGGGGGAGACCCAGTACTTC. Translated, it gives CASTKTGLAGETQYF.

This chain links TRBV6-4 with TRBJ2-1; 12 bases agree with TRBD2. CDR1 is MRHNA and CDR2 is SNTAGT in the germline V gene. The CDR3 loop spans 16 amino acids. With 4 bases clipped from V and 4 bases from J, the junction kept 5 bases outside the gene matches. The CDR3 region has the DNA TGTGCCAGCAGTGCTCATGGACTAGCGGGGTACAATGAGCAGTTCTTC. Its translation is CASSAHGLAGYNEQFF.

The rearrangement joins TRBV28 to TRBJ2-7; perhaps TRBD1 as D (5 bases). V lost 7 bases to trimming and J lost 3 bases, with 22 bases between them. Germline CDR1 reads MDHEN; CDR2 reads SYDVKM. This CDR3 is 16 amino acids long. CDR3 bases: TGTGCCAGCACCACTAAGGCCCAGGGCACAGTCTACGAGCAGTACTTC. Its translation: CASTTKAQGTVYEQYF.

The V call is TRBV28, the J call TRBJ2-3; 9 positions match TRBD2. This CDR3 is built from 16 residues. Germline V gene sequence: CDR1 MDHEN, CDR2 SYDVKM. The V and J ends lost 7 bases and 4 bases, in that order; junction bases with no gene match: 12. The CDR3 DNA reads TGTGCCAGCACCCGTCGCGGAGCGGGAGGCCCAGATACGCAGTATTTT. It yields the protein CASTRRGAGGPDTQYF.

The chain links TRBV6-5 to TRBJ2-7; 11 bases map to TRBD2. Trimming cost V 6 bases and J 5 bases; bases outside gene matches: 9. This CDR3 is built from 15 residues. Germline assignment: CDR1 MNHEY and CDR2 SVGAGI. The DNA for the CDR3 is TGTGCCAGCAGGGCCCTGACTAGCGGGAAGGACGAGCAGTACTTC. Protein product: CASRALTSGKDEQYF.

Only one count was recorded for this clone. V gene TRBV2 combines with J gene TRBJ1-5; D is perhaps TRBD1 (5 bases). Per the germline V gene, CDR1 is SNHLY and CDR2 is FYNNEI. Trimming stripped 8 bases from V and 5 bases from J, with 10 bases between. The CDR3 consists of 12 residues. The CDR3 DNA sequence: TGTGCCAGCGGACAAGATTATCAGCCCCAGCATTTT. This sequence encodes CASGQDYQPQHF.

This chain uses TRBV9 with TRBJ2-7, with 8 bases lining up with TRBD2. From germline, CDR1 is SGDLS and CDR2 YYNGEE. V was pared by 4 bases and J by 5 bases, with 2 bases of the junction left unmatched. The CDR3 length is 12 residues. CDR3 in amino acids: CASSREGDEQYF. CDR3 DNA sequence: TGTGCCAGCAGCCGGGAGGGGGACGAGCAGTACTTC.

The chain's CDR3 is CASSLGGPLNTEAFF. The CDR3 bases are TGTGCCAGCAGCTTGGGAGGGCCCCTGAACACTGAAGCTTTCTTT. This sequence joins TRBV7-6 and TRBJ1-1, with D unclear. The CDR3 has 15 amino acids. V lost 3 bases, J lost 0 bases, and 11 bases lay in between. Germline V gene lookup returns CDR1 SGHVS and CDR2 FNYEAQ.

V usage is TRBV19 and J usage is TRBJ2-2, with D possibly being TRBD1 (5 bases). Germline V gene lookup returns CDR1 LNHDA and CDR2 SQIVND (reference sequence). The CDR3 contains 14 residues. Trimming cost V 0 bases and J 6 bases, with 8 bases left between them. This CDR3 is CASSIEGRSGELFF. DNA of the CDR3: TGTGCCAGTAGTATAGAGGGGCGCTCCGGGGAGCTGTTTTTT.

This chain connects TRBV11-2 to TRBJ1-5; TRBD1 matches 8 bases. Germline CDR1 and CDR2: SGHAT and FQNNGV. J gave up 2 bases and V 1 base, and 10 bases lay outside the gene matches. The CDR3 spans 18 residues. CDR3 sequence (DNA): TGTGCCAGCAGCTTAGGTGTAGTCAGGGGGCTTGGCAATCAGCCCCAGCATTTT. Residues: CASSLGVVRGLGNQPQHF.

A single count supports this clone. J is TRBJ1-3 and V is TRBV7-8; D is perhaps TRBD1 (5 bases). The germline V and J ends were trimmed by 1 base and 6 bases, with 13 bases remaining between them. CDR1 is SGHVS, CDR2 FQNEAQ, per germline. The CDR3 is 15 amino acids. As DNA, the CDR3 is TGTGCCAGCAGCTTAGAAGGCCAGGGCGCAAACACCATATATTTT. Protein product: CASSLEGQGANTIYF.

The chain recombines TRBV5-1 with TRBJ2-5; D perhaps matches TRBD2 (6 bases). V was shortened by 0 bases and J by 4 bases, with 10 bases between the two germline ends. CDR1 and CDR2 (germline): SGHRS, YFSETQ. The CDR3 runs 14 residues. This CDR3 is CASSLEGTAETQYF. In DNA, the CDR3 is TGCGCCAGCAGCTTGGAAGGGACTGCAGAGACCCAGTACTTC.

J is TRBJ1-2 and V is TRBV4-2; D is unresolved. Trimming shortened V by 1 base and J by 6 bases, and 15 bases separated the two germline ends. Germline loops: CDR1 LGHNA, CDR2 YNFKEQ. This CDR3 is built from 15 residues. The CDR3 nucleotides are TGTGCCAGCAGCCAAGGTACGATTGAGAGGGATGGCTACACCTTC. Its translation: CASSQGTIERDGYTF.

The chain recombines TRBV4-3 with TRBJ1-4; 11 nucleotides match TRBD1. V shed 5 bases, J shed 6 bases, and the junction held 5 bases outside the gene matches. The germline V gene encodes CDR1 LGHNA and CDR2 YSLEER. The CDR3 sequence is 15 residues long. The CDR3: CASSGGQGAYEKLFF. The CDR3 DNA follows: TGCGCCAGCAGCGGAGGACAGGGGGCGTATGAAAAACTGTTTTTT.

The rearrangement uses TRBV4-3 and TRBJ2-1; D is perhaps TRBD1 (6 bases). Germline CDR1 and CDR2: LGHNA and YSLEER. V was shortened by 0 bases and J by 3 bases, with 15 bases between the two germline ends. This CDR3 has 17 amino acids. CDR3 nucleotide sequence: TGCGCCAGCAGCCAAGATCGGGCAGGGGCCCTCTACAATGAGCAGTTCTTC. Translation gives CASSQDRAGALYNEQFF.

This rearrangement joins TRBV29-1 to TRBJ2-7; 7 nucleotides agree with TRBD2. The germline gives CDR1 SQVTM, CDR2 ANQGSEA. Germline trimming cut 6 bases from V and 5 bases from J; bases unmatched to any gene: 7. This CDR3 region has 12 residues. The CDR3 DNA follows: TGCAGCGTGGAGACTAGCACGGACGAGCAGTACTTC. Translation: CSVETSTDEQYF.

V gene TRBV7-8 combines with J gene TRBJ1-5; weak D call: TRBD1 (6 bases). V was clipped by 5 bases and J by 3 bases, with 11 bases between them. Germline V gene sequence: CDR1 SGHVS, CDR2 FQNEAQ. The CDR3 has 14 residues. The CDR3 DNA follows: TGTGCCAGCAGCACTGGGACATCCAATCAGCCCCAGCATTTT. It translates to CASSTGTSNQPQHF.

The chain links TRBV9 to TRBJ2-1, with TRBD2 matching over 7 bases. V gave up 0 bases and J gave up 2 bases; unmatched junction bases: 5. CDR3 length: 16 amino acids. From germline, CDR1 is SGDLS and CDR2 YYNGEE. The CDR3 coding sequence is TGTGCCAGCAGCGTAGTGGCGCGGGAGCCCTACAATGAGCAGTTCTTC. Translation: CASSVVAREPYNEQFF.